This entry concerns a single T cell receptor (beta chain). In the original analysis: Reference gene primer amplification gave estimated nucleated cell counts. The protocol was immunoSEQ multiplex PCR, while the TCRdb copy is restricted to in-frame clones and leaves out a portion. Clone size and V and J calls were adopted from that table, with D and trimming inferred from the DNA. Of 100,000 or so clones in the sample, approximately 85% are singletons; the top ten hold roughly 4.2%. CDR1 is KGHDR and CDR2 is SFDVKD in the germline V gene. There are 15 residues in the CDR3. With V trimmed by 4 bases and J by 2 bases, 3 bases remained unmatched. This entry belongs to a study of blood T cell repertoires in COVID-19. Study information: Both acute and convalescent COVID-19 samples were obtained from the United States, Italy and Spain.

This receptor was identified in a man between 45 and 60 years old with acute or convalescent COVID-19. Sequencing used peripheral blood. The J gene is TRBJ2-2, the V gene TRBV24-1; TRBD1 agrees at 7 bases. The CDR3 is CATSDRDSNTGELFF. The CDR3 DNA sequence: TGTGCCACCAGTGACCGGGACAGCAACACCGGGGAGCTGTTTTTT.